The rows below give T cell receptor beta chains drawn from one sample of a study of blood T cell repertoires in COVID-19. Sequenced by immunoSEQ multiplex PCR; TCRdb stores in-frame clones only, minus some. The sample carries approximately 81,000 clones, almost 85% recorded once. The sequencing sample was made of peripheral blood. The receptor set was obtained from a human donor in a cohort sampled during active COVID-19. Each CDR3 is given with its conserved first and last residue. The D gene is left open where the match is weak. Expanded clones get a size class; other rows say once, few or many, or leave the size out.

J gene,CDR3 length,D gene,V gene,clone size,CDR3 protein,CDR3 DNA
TRBJ2-2,15,TRBD2,TRBV5-1,NA,CASRGGGKDTGELFF,TGCGCCAGCAGGGGCGGGGGTAAAGACACCGGGGAGCTGTTTTTT
TRBJ2-2,13,NA,TRBV6-4,NA,CASSEYLTGELFF,TGTGCCAGCAGTGAATATCTCACCGGGGAGCTGTTTTTT
TRBJ2-6,17,TRBD2,TRBV4-2,NA,CASSQEPAGAGANVLTF,TGTGCCAGCAGCCAAGAGCCAGCGGGGGCTGGGGCCAACGTCCTGACTTTC
TRBJ1-2,13,NA,TRBV14,NA,CASSPITGYGYTF,TGTGCCAGCAGCCCTATAACAGGGTATGGCTACACCTTC
TRBJ2-7,15,TRBD2,TRBV5-1,NA,CASSPGTGTNYEQYF,TGCGCCAGCAGCCCAGGGACCGGGACTAACTACGAGCAGTACTTC
TRBJ2-3,13,TRBD1,TRBV19,NA,CASRGQGTDTQYF,TGTGCCAGTAGGGGACAGGGTACAGATACGCAGTATTTT
TRBJ1-2,13,NA,TRBV5-1,NA,CASSLGRGYGYTF,TGCGCCAGCAGCTTGGGTAGAGGATATGGCTACACCTTC
TRBJ1-6,14,NA,TRBV5-3,NA,CARSLLGGRSPLHF,TGTGCCAGAAGCTTGCTCGGGGGTAGATCACCCCTCCACTTT
TRBJ1-4,12,NA,TRBV5-4,few,CASSSPTGELFF,TGTGCCAGCAGCTCACCGACGGGGGAACTGTTTTTT
TRBJ1-4,14,TRBD1,TRBV5-1,NA,CASSLRQGREKLFF,TGCGCCAGCAGCCTCCGACAGGGCAGAGAAAAACTGTTTTTT
TRBJ2-7,15,TRBD1,TRBV5-4,NA,CASSPGTGEPYEQYF,TGTGCCAGCAGCCCCGGGACAGGGGAGCCCTACGAGCAGTACTTC
TRBJ2-7,14,TRBD2,TRBV5-1,NA,CARGGGAGGYEQYF,TGCGCCCGCGGCGGGGGGGCGGGGGGCTACGAGCAGTACTTC
TRBJ2-1,16,TRBD2,TRBV5-1,NA,CASSLPAGGEYNEQFF,TGCGCCAGCAGCTTGCCGGCGGGGGGGGAATACAATGAGCAGTTCTTC
TRBJ1-2,14,TRBD1,TRBV14,NA,CASSLRTGPYGYTF,TGTGCCAGCAGCCTTAGGACAGGGCCTTATGGCTACACCTTC
TRBJ1-2,15,NA,TRBV4-1,few,CASSQLQGGNYGYTF,TGCGCCAGCAGCCAACTACAGGGTGGGAACTATGGCTACACCTTC
TRBJ2-2,14,NA,TRBV6-6,NA,CASKEQGNTGELFF,TGTGCCAGTAAAGAACAGGGGAACACCGGGGAGCTGTTTTTT
TRBJ2-1,18,TRBD2,TRBV7-8,once,CASSLSGSGGSSYNEQFF,TGTGCCAGCAGCTTATCTGGTAGCGGGGGGTCCTCCTACAATGAGCAGTTCTTC
TRBJ2-7,14,NA,TRBV5-1,NA,CASSLSSTTYEQYF,TGCGCCAGCAGCCTCAGCTCTACTACCTACGAGCAGTACTTC
TRBJ1-1,16,NA,TRBV2,NA,CASSPPGGIMNTEAFF,TGTGCCAGCAGCCCTCCGGGGGGGATAATGAACACTGAAGCTTTCTTT
TRBJ2-1,14,TRBD1,TRBV20-1,NA,CSASLDRVVNEQFF,TGCAGTGCTAGTTTGGACAGGGTAGTCAATGAGCAGTTCTTC
TRBJ2-7,11,NA,TRBV30,NA,CAWDRAYEQYF,TGTGCCTGGGACAGAGCCTACGAGCAGTACTTC
TRBJ1-2,12,TRBD1,TRBV30,NA,CAWTNPGGGYTF,TGTGCCTGGACGAACCCAGGGGGTGGCTACACCTTC
TRBJ2-5,16,NA,TRBV7-6,NA,CASSPARDTLGETQYF,TGTGCCAGCAGCCCAGCCCGGGACACCCTGGGAGAGACCCAGTACTTC
TRBJ1-1,14,TRBD1,TRBV30,many,CAWSSRDRGTEAFF,TGTGCCTGGAGTTCACGGGACAGGGGCACTGAAGCTTTCTTT
TRBJ1-2,12,NA,TRBV3-1/TRBV3-2,few,CASKTHPYGYTF,TGTGCCAGCAAGACTCATCCCTATGGCTACACCTTC
TRBJ1-2,15,NA,TRBV5-1,NA,CASSPRGREDYGYTF,TGCGCCAGCAGCCCCCGCGGCAGGGAGGACTATGGCTACACCTTC
TRBJ2-3,16,TRBD2,TRBV10-3,NA,CAISGGLAGFTDTQYF,TGTGCCATCAGTGGAGGGCTAGCGGGTTTCACAGATACGCAGTATTTT
TRBJ1-2,12,NA,TRBV6-2/TRBV6-3,few,CASSSGWYGYTF,TGTGCCAGCAGTTCGGGATGGTATGGCTACACCTTC
TRBJ2-3,14,TRBD2,TRBV30,NA,CAWARGGTTDTQYF,TGTGCCTGGGCACGGGGGGGGACCACAGATACGCAGTATTTT
TRBJ2-7,13,NA,TRBV20-1,once,CSASFLGAYEQYF,TGCAGTGCTAGTTTTCTAGGAGCCTACGAGCAGTACTTC
TRBJ2-1,16,TRBD2,TRBV5-1,NA,CASSLPLAGGRNEQFF,TGCGCCAGCAGCCTGCCACTAGCGGGGGGCCGGAATGAGCAGTTCTTC
TRBJ2-7,13,TRBD1,TRBV5-4,NA,CASSLTGGDEQYF,TGTGCCAGCAGCTTGACAGGGGGCGACGAGCAGTACTTC
TRBJ2-2,15,TRBD1,TRBV5-1,NA,CASSFTGGTSGELFF,TGCGCCAGCAGCTTCACAGGGGGGACAAGCGGGGAGCTGTTTTTT
TRBJ1-1,13,NA,TRBV3-1/TRBV3-2,once,CASSQGRAGEAFF,TGTGCCAGCAGCCAAGGAAGGGCGGGTGAAGCTTTCTTT
TRBJ1-1,14,NA,TRBV5-6,NA,CASSWAQLNTEAFF,TGTGCCAGCAGCTGGGCTCAGTTGAACACTGAAGCTTTCTTT
TRBJ1-1,14,TRBD1,TRBV7-9,once,CASRPPDRGVEAFF,TGTGCCAGCCGACCTCCCGACAGGGGAGTTGAAGCTTTCTTT
TRBJ2-7,15,NA,TRBV5-1,NA,CASSKGDRSPYEQYF,TGCGCCAGCAGCAAAGGAGACAGGTCCCCCTACGAGCAGTACTTC
TRBJ2-7,14,NA,TRBV2,NA,CASNQLPRSYEQYF,TGTGCCAGCAACCAACTACCCCGTTCGTACGAGCAGTACTTC
TRBJ2-7,17,TRBD2,TRBV2,NA,CASSKAQTSGIPYEQYF,TGTGCCAGCAGCAAAGCCCAGACTAGCGGGATACCCTACGAGCAGTACTTC
TRBJ1-5,18,NA,TRBV7-2,NA,CASSLMRWGGAGNQPQHF,TGTGCCAGCAGCTTAATGCGATGGGGGGGGGCTGGCAATCAGCCCCAGCATTTT
TRBJ1-5,13,TRBD1,TRBV29-1,NA,CSGGEGANQPQHF,TGCAGCGGGGGCGAGGGGGCGAATCAGCCCCAGCATTTT
TRBJ2-7,14,TRBD1,TRBV10-3,NA,CAISGRGLSYEQYF,TGTGCCATCAGTGGCAGGGGGCTATCCTACGAGCAGTACTTC
TRBJ1-2,12,NA,TRBV6-2/TRBV6-3,NA,CASSYAGYGYTF,TGTGCCAGCAGTTATGCAGGTTATGGCTACACCTTC
TRBJ2-7,15,TRBD1,TRBV5-4,NA,CASSPGQGVPYEQYF,TGTGCCAGCAGCCCCGGACAGGGGGTTCCTTACGAGCAGTACTTC
TRBJ2-1,15,TRBD2,TRBV7-9,NA,CASSLTSGASNEQFF,TGTGCCAGCAGCTTGACTAGCGGGGCCTCCAATGAGCAGTTCTTC
TRBJ2-2,17,TRBD2,TRBV4-3,few,CASSQDLLAGYSGELFF,TGCGCCAGCAGCCAAGATTTGCTAGCGGGGTATAGCGGGGAGCTGTTTTTT
TRBJ1-2,17,NA,TRBV7-2,NA,CASSFYGTPSSSNGYTF,TGTGCCAGCAGCTTCTACGGGACACCGAGTAGTTCTAATGGCTACACCTTC
TRBJ2-2,13,NA,TRBV30,NA,CAWGLARAGELFF,TGTGCCTGGGGCCTAGCTCGGGCCGGGGAGCTGTTTTTT
TRBJ1-5,14,NA,TRBV7-2,NA,CASSSTGNSQPQHF,TGTGCCAGCAGCTCCACAGGGAATAGTCAGCCCCAGCATTTT
TRBJ1-5,13,NA,TRBV7-2,few,CASRTRTDQPQHF,TGTGCCAGCAGGACCCGGACAGATCAGCCCCAGCATTTT
TRBJ1-2,13,NA,TRBV14,NA,CASSRTLDYGYTF,TGTGCCAGCAGCCGCACTCTTGACTATGGCTACACCTTC
TRBJ1-2,15,NA,TRBV9,NA,CASSVENRVNYGYTF,TGTGCCAGCAGCGTAGAAAACAGGGTAAACTATGGCTACACCTTC
TRBJ1-1,15,TRBD1,TRBV2,NA,CASSIQGIKNTEAFF,TGTGCCAGCAGTATACAGGGGATAAAGAACACTGAAGCTTTCTTT
TRBJ2-5,16,TRBD2,TRBV4-2,NA,CASSQTGTSEGETQYF,TGTGCCAGCAGCCAAACCGGGACTAGCGAGGGAGAGACCCAGTACTTC
TRBJ1-2,15,NA,TRBV3-1/TRBV3-2,NA,CASSQGKTDLRGYTF,TGTGCCAGCAGCCAGGGGAAGACAGATCTTCGAGGCTACACCTTC
TRBJ2-2,14,NA,TRBV7-8,NA,CASSLTWNTGELFF,TGTGCCAGCAGCTTAACTTGGAACACCGGGGAGCTGTTTTTT
TRBJ1-6,15,NA,TRBV7-8,once,CASTTTPGNNSPLHF,TGTGCCAGCACTACTACGCCAGGGAATAATTCACCCCTCCACTTT
TRBJ2-2,14,NA,TRBV5-1,NA,CASIARENTGELFF,TGCGCCAGTATTGCCCGGGAGAACACCGGGGAGCTGTTTTTT
TRBJ2-7,14,NA,TRBV5-6,NA,CASSERGGSYEQYF,TGTGCCAGCAGTGAGAGAGGGGGCTCCTACGAGCAGTACTTC